Here is one T cell receptor beta chain with its context. Its cognate antigen is unknown. The data belong to a study of identical twins. Overall study results and limits: Beta out-of-frame sequences showed weaker excess sharing between twins. Cross-sectional statistical analysis was relied on for the conclusions, without the same donors being followed. Analyses of zero insertions could be partly confounded by invariant MAIT and iNKT cells.

TCRdb used MiXCR to reprocess the 5' RACE reads, holding one entry per CDR3 protein. This table has about 900,000 distinct CDR3 sequences, more than 9% appearing once. The V and J ends lost 4 bases and 4 bases, in that order; junction bases with no gene match: 7. The germline V gene has CDR1 SGHRS and CDR2 YFSETQ. This CDR3 is built from 16 residues. These same records also appear under a second study, on yellow fever vaccine responses in identical twins. That work states: Twins' vaccine T cell responses reportedly seemed partly convergent and partly personalized.

The source is a young woman in good health. Specimen: PBMCs. The chain recombines TRBV5-1 with TRBJ2-1; 11 bases align to TRBD2. As DNA, the CDR3 is TGCGCCAGCAGCAGGGATCTAGCGGGAGGTTACAATGAGCAGTTCTTC. Its protein is CASSRDLAGGYNEQFF.